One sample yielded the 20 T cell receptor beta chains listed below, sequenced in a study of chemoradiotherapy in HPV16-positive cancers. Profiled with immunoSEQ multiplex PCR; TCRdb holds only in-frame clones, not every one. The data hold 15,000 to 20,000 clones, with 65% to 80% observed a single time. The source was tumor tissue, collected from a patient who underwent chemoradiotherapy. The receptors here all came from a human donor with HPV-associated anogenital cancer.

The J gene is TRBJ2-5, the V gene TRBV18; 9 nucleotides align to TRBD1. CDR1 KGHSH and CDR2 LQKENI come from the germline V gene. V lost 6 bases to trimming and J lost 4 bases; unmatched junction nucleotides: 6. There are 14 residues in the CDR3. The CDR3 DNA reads TGTGCCAGCTCCCCCGGGACAGGGACAGAGACCCAGTACTTC. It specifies CASSPGTGTETQYF.

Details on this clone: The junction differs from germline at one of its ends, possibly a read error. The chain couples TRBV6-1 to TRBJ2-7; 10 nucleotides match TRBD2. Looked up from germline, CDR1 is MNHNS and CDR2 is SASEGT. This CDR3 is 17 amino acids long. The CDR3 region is CAISDRSPSGSYDEQYF. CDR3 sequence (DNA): TGTGCCATCAGTGACCGTTCTCCTAGCGGGAGCTATGACGAGCAGTACTTC.

CDR3: CASSPPRGKLFF. The CDR3 nucleotides are TGTGCCAGCAGTCCTCCACGGGGAAAACTGTTTTTT. The rearrangement links TRBV28 to TRBJ1-4; unclear D gene. The CDR3 spans 12 residues. Germline V gene data show CDR1 as MDHEN and CDR2 as SYDVKM. V was shortened by 5 bases and J by 10 bases, with 11 bases between the two germline ends.

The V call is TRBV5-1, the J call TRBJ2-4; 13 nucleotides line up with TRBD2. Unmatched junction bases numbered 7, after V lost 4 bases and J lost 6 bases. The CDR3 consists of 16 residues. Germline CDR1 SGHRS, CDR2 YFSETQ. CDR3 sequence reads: CASSARLAGGLNIQYF. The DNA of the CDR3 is TGCGCCAGCAGCGCCCGACTAGCGGGAGGTCTAAACATTCAGTACTTC.

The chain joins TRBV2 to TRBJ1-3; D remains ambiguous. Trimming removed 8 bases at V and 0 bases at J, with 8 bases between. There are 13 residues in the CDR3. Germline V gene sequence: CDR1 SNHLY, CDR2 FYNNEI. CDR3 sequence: CASGINSGNTIYF. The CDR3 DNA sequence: TGTGCCAGCGGGATAAACTCTGGAAACACCATATATTTT.

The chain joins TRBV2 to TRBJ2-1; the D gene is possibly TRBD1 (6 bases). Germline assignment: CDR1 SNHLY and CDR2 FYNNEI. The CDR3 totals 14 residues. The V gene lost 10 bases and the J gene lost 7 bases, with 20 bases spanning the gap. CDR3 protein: CATCLGTSVNEQFF. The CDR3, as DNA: TGTGCCACCTGTCTCGGGACAAGCGTAAATGAGCAGTTCTTC.

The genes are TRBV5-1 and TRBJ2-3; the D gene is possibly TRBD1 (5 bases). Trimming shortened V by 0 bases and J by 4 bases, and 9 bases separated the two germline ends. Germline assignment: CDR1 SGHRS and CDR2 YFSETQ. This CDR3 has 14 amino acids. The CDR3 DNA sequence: TGCGCCAGCAGCTTGGGGCAGGGCTCAGATACGCAGTATTTT. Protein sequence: CASSLGQGSDTQYF.

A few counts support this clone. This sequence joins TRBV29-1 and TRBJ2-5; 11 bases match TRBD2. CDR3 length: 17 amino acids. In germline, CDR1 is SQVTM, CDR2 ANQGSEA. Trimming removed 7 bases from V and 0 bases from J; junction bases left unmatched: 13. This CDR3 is CSAWGGTSGGHQETQYF. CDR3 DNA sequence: TGCAGCGCCTGGGGGGGGACTAGCGGAGGACACCAAGAGACCCAGTACTTC.

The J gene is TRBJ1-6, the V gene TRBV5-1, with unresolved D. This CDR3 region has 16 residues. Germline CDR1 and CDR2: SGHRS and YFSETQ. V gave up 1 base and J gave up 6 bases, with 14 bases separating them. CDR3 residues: CASSLLGMEGNSPLHF. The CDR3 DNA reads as TGCGCCAGCAGCTTGTTGGGGATGGAGGGTAATTCACCCCTCCACTTT.

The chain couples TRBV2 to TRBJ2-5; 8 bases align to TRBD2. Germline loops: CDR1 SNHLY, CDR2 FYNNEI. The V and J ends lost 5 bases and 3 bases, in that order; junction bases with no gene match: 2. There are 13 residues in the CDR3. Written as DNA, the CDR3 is TGTGCCAGCAGTAAACTAGCGGAAGAGACCCAGTACTTC. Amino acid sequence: CASSKLAEETQYF.

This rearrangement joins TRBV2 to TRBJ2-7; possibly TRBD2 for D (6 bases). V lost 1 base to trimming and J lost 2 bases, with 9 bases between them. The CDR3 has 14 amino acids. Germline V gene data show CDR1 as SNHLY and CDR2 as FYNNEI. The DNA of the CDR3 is TGTGCCAGCAGTGAAGGGCGGGAAACCTACGAGCAGTACTTC. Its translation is CASSEGRETYEQYF.

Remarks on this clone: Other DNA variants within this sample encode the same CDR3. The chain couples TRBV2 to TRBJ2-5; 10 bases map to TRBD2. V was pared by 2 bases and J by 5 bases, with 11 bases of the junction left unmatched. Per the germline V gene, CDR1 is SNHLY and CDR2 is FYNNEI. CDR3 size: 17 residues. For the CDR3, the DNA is TGTGCCAGCAGTGAAAAGGAAGCGGGAGGGCCCGGGGAGACCCAGTACTTC. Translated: CASSEKEAGGPGETQYF.

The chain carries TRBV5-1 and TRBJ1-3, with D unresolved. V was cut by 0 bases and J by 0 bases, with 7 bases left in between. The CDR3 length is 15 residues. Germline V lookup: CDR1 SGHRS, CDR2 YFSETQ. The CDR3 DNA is TGCGCCAGCAGCTTGGTGAATCGCTCTGGAAACACCATATATTTT. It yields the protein CASSLVNRSGNTIYF.

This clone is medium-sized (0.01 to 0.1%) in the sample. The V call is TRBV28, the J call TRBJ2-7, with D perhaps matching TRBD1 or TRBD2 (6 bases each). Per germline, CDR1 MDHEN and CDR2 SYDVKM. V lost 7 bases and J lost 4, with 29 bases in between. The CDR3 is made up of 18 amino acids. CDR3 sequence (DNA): TGTGCCAGCACTGTGTGGGGGGCTTGGACGGGGGAGGCTTACGAGCAGTACTTC. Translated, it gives CASTVWGAWTGEAYEQYF.

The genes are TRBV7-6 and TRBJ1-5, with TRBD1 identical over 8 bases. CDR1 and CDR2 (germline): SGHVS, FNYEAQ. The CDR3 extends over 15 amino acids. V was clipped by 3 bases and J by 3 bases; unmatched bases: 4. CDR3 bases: TGTGCCAGCAGCTTCGGACAGGGATACAATCAGCCCCAGCATTTT. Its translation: CASSFGQGYNQPQHF.

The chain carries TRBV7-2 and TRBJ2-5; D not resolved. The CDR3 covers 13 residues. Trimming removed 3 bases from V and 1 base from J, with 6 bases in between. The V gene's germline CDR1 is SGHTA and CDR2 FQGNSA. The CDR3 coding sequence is TGTGCCAGCAGCTTGCACGGCCAAGAGACCCAGTACTTC. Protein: CASSLHGQETQYF.

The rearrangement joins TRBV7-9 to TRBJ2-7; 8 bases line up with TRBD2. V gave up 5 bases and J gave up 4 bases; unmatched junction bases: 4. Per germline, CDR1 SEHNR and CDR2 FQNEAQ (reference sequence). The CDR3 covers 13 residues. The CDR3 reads CASSQGTSYEQYF. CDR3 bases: TGTGCCAGCAGCCAAGGGACTAGTTACGAGCAGTACTTC.

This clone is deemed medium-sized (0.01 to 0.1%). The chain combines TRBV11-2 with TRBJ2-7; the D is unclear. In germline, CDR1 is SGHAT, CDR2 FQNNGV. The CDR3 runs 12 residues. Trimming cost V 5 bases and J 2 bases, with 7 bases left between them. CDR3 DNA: TGTGCCAGCAGCCTCGAACCCTACGAGCAGTACTTC. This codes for CASSLEPYEQYF.

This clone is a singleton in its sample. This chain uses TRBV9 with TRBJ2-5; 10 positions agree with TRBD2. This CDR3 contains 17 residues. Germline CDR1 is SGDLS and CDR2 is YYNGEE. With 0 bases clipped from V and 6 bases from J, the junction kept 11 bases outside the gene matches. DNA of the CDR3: TGTGCCAGCAGCGTAGGAGGTAGCGGGGGGTCCCCGAAGACCCAGTACTTC. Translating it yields CASSVGGSGGSPKTQYF.

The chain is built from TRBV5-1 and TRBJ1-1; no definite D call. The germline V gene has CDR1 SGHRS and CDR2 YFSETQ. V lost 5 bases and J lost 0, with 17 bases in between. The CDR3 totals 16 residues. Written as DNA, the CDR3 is TGCGCCAGCAGACAATCCGGGGAGCTCATGAACACTGAAGCTTTCTTT. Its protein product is CASRQSGELMNTEAFF.